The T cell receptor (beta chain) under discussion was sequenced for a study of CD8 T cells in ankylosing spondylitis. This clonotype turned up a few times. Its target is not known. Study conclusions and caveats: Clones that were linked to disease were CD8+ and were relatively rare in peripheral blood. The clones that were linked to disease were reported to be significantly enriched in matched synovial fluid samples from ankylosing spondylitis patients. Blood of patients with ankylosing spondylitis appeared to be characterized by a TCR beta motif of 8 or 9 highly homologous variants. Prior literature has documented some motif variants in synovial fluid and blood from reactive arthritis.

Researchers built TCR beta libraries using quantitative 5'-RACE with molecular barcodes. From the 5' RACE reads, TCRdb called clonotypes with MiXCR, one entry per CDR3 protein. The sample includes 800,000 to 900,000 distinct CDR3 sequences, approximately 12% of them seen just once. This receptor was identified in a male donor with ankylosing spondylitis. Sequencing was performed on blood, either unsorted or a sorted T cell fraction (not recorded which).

In nucleotides, the CDR3 is TGCGCCAGCAGCCAAGATAAGGGACGGGGGTCAAACACCATATATTTT. Protein sequence: CASSQDKGRGSNTIYF. V usage is TRBV4-3 and J usage is TRBJ1-3, with a weak D call TRBD1 (5 bases). The germline V gene encodes CDR1 LGHNA and CDR2 YSLEER. The CDR3 is made up of 16 amino acids. Deletions cut 0 bases from V and 6 bases from J, with 15 bases between.